Presented here are 19 T cell receptor beta chains from one specimen sequenced in a study of shared clonotypes between healthy human individuals. Using immunoSEQ multiplex PCR, the repertoire was profiled, and TCRdb retains in-frame clones only, with some absent. The data hold fewer than 3 million clones, with under 95% observed a single time. Source material: naive CD4+ T cells from PBMCs. The subset was: CD45RA+ positively selected. These receptors came from a man younger than 35 in good health. Some clones in this sample may be carry-over from other donors' samples.

This clone is a singleton in its sample. V and J are TRBV7-8 and TRBJ1-5; 8 positions agree with TRBD1. CDR1 is SGHVS and CDR2 is FQNEAQ in the germline V gene. V lost 1 base to trimming and J lost 6 bases; unmatched junction nucleotides: 8. The CDR3 has 16 amino acids. CDR3: CASSLGGTGNAQPQHF. The CDR3 nucleotides are TGTGCCAGCAGCTTAGGTGGGACAGGTAACGCTCAGCCCCAGCATTTT.

On this clone itself: The sample has other DNA sequences that encode this CDR3 too. The chain uses TRBV15 and TRBJ1-1, with D uncertain. Germline CDR1 reads LNHNV; CDR2 reads YYDKDF (reference sequence). Trimming left V 1 base short and J 5 bases short, with 5 bases between. The length of the CDR3 is 12 residues. This chain's CDR3 is CATSRAQTEAFF. CDR3 nucleotides: TGTGCCACCAGCAGAGCCCAAACTGAAGCTTTCTTT.

V usage is TRBV7-9 and J usage is TRBJ2-2, with a tentative D call TRBD2 (5 bases). The CDR3 runs to 13 residues. V lost 5 bases to trimming and J lost 4 bases, with 8 bases between them. The germline CDR1 and CDR2 sequences are SEHNR and FQNEAQ (reference sequence). This CDR3 is CASSGLGTGELFF. The CDR3, as DNA: TGTGCCAGCAGCGGACTCGGCACCGGGGAGCTGTTTTTT. Full variable domain (outside the CDR3, taken from reference TRBV7-9 and TRBJ2-2): DTGVSQNPRHKITKRGQNVTFRCDPISEHNRLYWYRQTLGQGPEFLTYFQNEAQLEKSRLLSDRFSAERPKGSFSTLEIQRTEQGDSAMYLCASSGLGTGELFFGEGSRLTVL.

The chain joins TRBV27 to TRBJ1-5; D ambiguous. Germline V gene data show CDR1 as MNHEY and CDR2 as SMNVEV (reference sequence). CDR3 size: 13 residues. Trimming pared 6 bases from V and 1 base from J, leaving 7 bases between. CDR3 sequence: CASSFMSNQPQHF. CDR3 nucleotide sequence: TGTGCCAGCAGCTTTATGAGCAATCAGCCCCAGCATTTT.

The CDR3 loop reads CASSYSRTINTEAFF. Written as DNA, the CDR3 is TGTGCCAGCAGTTACTCGAGGACGATCAACACTGAAGCTTTCTTT. The genes are TRBV6-5 and TRBJ1-1; D is unclear. There are 15 residues in the CDR3. Germline V gene data show CDR1 as MNHEY and CDR2 as SVGAGI. Trimming left V 0 bases short and J 2 bases short, with 10 bases between.

As regards this clone: This sample includes further DNA sequences coding for the same CDR3. The chain combines TRBV5-1 with TRBJ2-1; TRBD2 matches at 10 bases. Germline trimming cut 4 bases from V and 5 bases from J; bases unmatched to any gene: 6. Germline-derived CDR1 and CDR2 are SGHRS and YFSETQ. The CDR3 loop spans 15 amino acids. For the CDR3, the DNA is TGCGCCAGCAGCCCTCTAGCGGGAGTCGACAATGAGCAGTTCTTC. Its translation: CASSPLAGVDNEQFF.

The rearrangement uses TRBV7-3 and TRBJ1-1; 8 nucleotides line up with TRBD1. The CDR3 has 13 residues. With V trimmed by 6 bases and J by 4 bases, 4 bases remained unmatched. The V gene's germline CDR1 is SGHTA and CDR2 FQGTGA. Here the CDR3 DNA reads TGTGCCAGCAGGTACGACAGGGGCACTGAAGCTTTCTTT. It specifies CASRYDRGTEAFF. Full variable domain (rest looked up from reference TRBV7-3 and TRBJ1-1): GAGVSQTPSNKVTEKGKYVELRCDPISGHTALYWYRQSLGQGPEFLIYFQGTGAADDSGLPNDRFFAVRPEGSVSTLKIQRTERGDSAVYLCASRYDRGTEAFFGQGTRLTVV.

As for this clone: The same CDR3 arises from other DNA sequences in this sample as well. J is TRBJ2-1 and V is TRBV18; 11 positions match TRBD2. Germline V gene lookup returns CDR1 KGHSH and CDR2 LQKENI. The V segment lost 0 bases and the J segment 6 bases; nucleotides outside the gene matches: 1. This CDR3 is 15 amino acids long. Here the CDR3 DNA reads TGTGCCAGCTCACCACCGGGACTAGCGGTCAATGAGCAGTTCTTC. Its translation is CASSPPGLAVNEQFF.

The chain combines TRBV28 with TRBJ2-5; D not certain. The CDR3 contains 12 residues. The V end lost 5 bases, the J end lost 1 base, and 5 bases lay between the germline ends. Per the germline V gene, CDR1 is MDHEN and CDR2 is SYDVKM. The CDR3, as DNA: TGTGCCAGCAGTGGTACCCAAGAGACCCAGTACTTC. Protein product: CASSGTQETQYF.

This chain connects TRBV7-2 to TRBJ1-2, with D perhaps matching TRBD1 (6 bases). This CDR3 has 13 amino acids. V was clipped by 4 bases and J by 5 bases, with 11 bases between them. CDR1 is SGHTA and CDR2 is FQGNSA in the germline V gene. CDR3 in amino acids: CASSSDRRYGYTF. DNA of the CDR3: TGTGCCAGCAGCTCCGACAGGAGATATGGCTACACCTTC.

This clone was observed a few times. The chain recombines TRBV7-2 with TRBJ1-2; D remains ambiguous. In germline, CDR1 is SGHTA, CDR2 FQGNSA. The CDR3 consists of 14 residues. Trimming pared 5 bases from V and 2 bases from J, leaving 12 bases between. The CDR3 DNA reads TGTGCCAGCAGCAATATTTACCTCAACTATGGCTACACCTTC. Translating gives CASSNIYLNYGYTF.

This chain joins TRBV30 and TRBJ2-1, with no clear D. This CDR3 comprises 11 residues. Germline-derived CDR1 and CDR2 are GTSNPN and SVGIG (reference sequence). V lost 5 bases to trimming and J lost 4 bases, with 6 bases between them. CDR3 DNA: TGTGCCTGGGCAGTTTACAATGAGCAGTTCTTC. This codes for CAWAVYNEQFF.

This chain joins TRBV6-1 and TRBJ2-5; the D gene is possibly TRBD2 (6 bases). The J call is doubtful: the DNA matches TRBJ2-7 better. Per the germline V gene, CDR1 is MNHNS and CDR2 is SASEGT. There are 15 residues in the CDR3. Written as DNA, the CDR3 is TGTGCCAGCAGCGTGGGTGGAGGGGAAACCTACGAGCAGTACTTC. This codes for CASSVGGGETYEQYF.

The CDR3 sequence: CASSPTDRVNEKLFF. The CDR3 DNA is TGTGCCAGCTCACCGACTGACAGGGTAAATGAAAAACTGTTTTTT. J is TRBJ1-4 and V is TRBV18; 7 nucleotides match TRBD1. The CDR3 is 15 residues long. The V gene end was trimmed by 3 bases and the J gene end by 5 bases; junction bases not matched to a gene: 6. Germline V gives CDR1 KGHSH, CDR2 LQKENI.

The genes are TRBV30 and TRBJ1-1, with D perhaps matching TRBD1 (5 bases). The CDR3 sequence is 14 residues long. CDR1 is GTSNPN and CDR2 is SVGIG in the germline V gene (reference sequence). V was clipped by 1 base and J by 2 bases, with 11 bases between them. The CDR3 DNA reads as TGTGCCTGGAGTGGGGGCCAGACAAACACTGAAGCTTTCTTT. Protein sequence: CAWSGGQTNTEAFF.

The rearrangement joins TRBV5-1 to TRBJ2-5; tentative D call: TRBD2 (6 bases). Trimming took off 2 bases at V and 4 bases at J, with 9 bases between the two ends. This CDR3 is 13 amino acids long. From germline, CDR1 is SGHRS and CDR2 YFSETQ. CDR3 amino acids: CASSFLGGETQYF. The CDR3 region has the DNA TGCGCCAGCAGCTTCCTGGGGGGAGAGACCCAGTACTTC.

The V gene is TRBV19, the J gene TRBJ2-4, with a possible D match to TRBD2 (6 bases). Trimming removed 6 bases from V and 10 bases from J, with 19 bases in between. The CDR3 covers 14 residues. Germline CDR1 reads LNHDA; CDR2 reads SQIVND (reference sequence). The CDR3 nucleotides read TGTGCCAGTAGCACCTCGGGGCAGGGAGGTATTCAGTACTTC. Translating it yields CASSTSGQGGIQYF.

The V call is TRBV27, the J call TRBJ1-2; perhaps TRBD1 as D (6 bases). This CDR3 has 15 amino acids. Trimming removed 6 bases from V and 5 bases from J, with 19 bases in between. The germline gives CDR1 MNHEY, CDR2 SMNVEV (reference sequence). As DNA, the CDR3 is TGTGCCAGCAGGGCCACAGGTCGGCAGGGGTATGGCTACACCTTC. Translating gives CASRATGRQGYGYTF.

CDR3 sequence: CASSPVRQGTDTQYF. The CDR3 DNA sequence: TGTGCCAGCAGCCCCGTTAGGCAGGGCACAGATACGCAGTATTTT. V is TRBV7-2 and J is TRBJ2-3; D call uncertain. The CDR3 consists of 15 residues. With 5 bases removed from V and 1 base from J, the gap between germline ends came to 13 bases. Germline-derived CDR1 and CDR2 are SGHTA and FQGNSA.